The text below deals with one TCR beta chain. The antigen remains unidentified. Trimming removed 6 bases at V and 5 bases at J, with 10 bases between. CDR3 size: 13 residues. In germline, CDR1 is MGHDK, CDR2 SYGVNS. TCRdb's table, derived via immunoSEQ multiplex PCR, lists solely in-frame clones and lacks some. The sample lists approximately 84,000 clones; about 83% were seen once. This record belongs to a study of PD-1 blockade in classical Hodgkin lymphoma. Notes on the study in general: What caused the repertoire differences, perhaps disease activity or prior therapy, remains undefined. Relative to healthy donors, newly diagnosed patients reportedly had lower baseline TCR diversity, which was reported as lower still in relapsed/refractory patients.

Regarding time point: cycle 4 day 1 (C4D1), after less than 7 weeks of nivolumab. Exposure to brentuximab vedotin varied, and each patient had relapsed following autologous stem cell transplantation. The sequenced sample was peripheral blood mononuclear cells (PBMCs), obtained before the fourth cycle of nivolumab. The chain has TRBV25-1 and TRBJ2-2, with no clear D. This clonotype was sampled from a human donor with classical Hodgkin lymphoma. The CDR3 sequence: CASRGFATGELFF. The CDR3 DNA reads TGTGCCAGCAGGGGATTTGCTACCGGGGAGCTGTTTTTT.